This is a list of T cell receptor beta chains from one sample in a study of T cell responses to AZD1222 COVID-19 vaccine. Assay: immunoSEQ multiplex PCR; the TCRdb copy retains only in-frame clones and omits some. Of over 120,000 clones in the sample, around 92% were seen once. Source: peripheral blood, taken 28 days after the second AZD1222 dose. These TCRs come from an adult who received the AZD1222 COVID-19 vaccine. The CDR3 runs from the conserved cysteine through the conserved F or W. The D gene is left open where the match is weak. Clone size is given for some rows only: seen once, a few or many times, or a class if the clone is expanded.

NA	TRBV5-8	TRBJ1-1	NA	CASSQGLYGGTEAFF	TGTGCCAGCAGCCAAGGCCTGTACGGAGGCACTGAAGCTTTCTTT
once	TRBV2	TRBJ1-1	NA	CASRETAFGAFF	TGTGCCAGCAGGGAGACAGCTTTCGGAGCTTTCTTT
NA	TRBV19	TRBJ1-5	NA	CASSIGGSNQPQHF	TGTGCCAGTAGTATCGGAGGTAGCAATCAGCCCCAGCATTTT
many	TRBV28	TRBJ2-7	NA	CASSLLQTTAYEQYF	TGTGCCAGCAGTTTATTGCAGACAACAGCATACGAGCAGTACTTC
NA	TRBV18	TRBJ1-2	NA	CASSREGFTDYGYTF	TGTGCCAGCTCCCGTGAGGGGTTTACGGACTATGGCTACACCTTC
NA	TRBV5-1	TRBJ1-1	NA	CASSLAPAANTEAFF	TGCGCCAGCAGCTTAGCCCCAGCAGCGAACACTGAAGCTTTCTTT
once	TRBV15	TRBJ1-3	NA	CATSSGDTGNTIYF	TGTGCCACCAGCAGTGGGGACACTGGAAACACCATATATTTT
NA	TRBV3-1/TRBV3-2	TRBJ2-1	TRBD2	CASSPSGGDNEQFF	TGTGCCAGCAGCCCTAGCGGGGGAGACAATGAGCAGTTCTTC
NA	TRBV5-5	TRBJ1-1	NA	CASSQEQWRPPENTEAFF	TGTGCCAGCAGCCAGGAACAATGGAGGCCTCCGGAGAACACTGAAGCTTTCTTT
NA	TRBV5-5	TRBJ2-7	TRBD1	CASSPRHRTGFDEQYF	TGTGCCAGCAGCCCCCGACATCGGACAGGGTTCGACGAGCAGTACTTC
NA	TRBV4-1	TRBJ2-1	TRBD2	CASSPRTSGRFNEQFF	TGCGCCAGCAGCCCTCGGACTAGCGGGAGGTTCAATGAGCAGTTCTTC
NA	TRBV12-3/TRBV12-4	TRBJ1-2	NA	CASSSRETYGYTF	TGTGCCAGCAGTTCTAGGGAAACCTATGGCTACACCTTC
NA	TRBV9	TRBJ1-5	NA	CASSGGRFNQPQHF	TGTGCCAGCAGCGGGGGACGGTTTAATCAGCCCCAGCATTTT
NA	TRBV3-1/TRBV3-2	TRBJ2-3	TRBD1	CASSPRTGGTDTQYF	TGTGCCAGCAGCCCCCGGACAGGGGGAACAGATACGCAGTATTTT
NA	TRBV19	TRBJ2-6	TRBD2	CASSLRGSSGANVLTF	TGTGCCAGTAGTTTGCGGGGGAGCTCTGGGGCCAACGTCCTGACTTTC
once	TRBV19	TRBJ1-1	NA	CASSIGRGLNTEAFF	TGTGCCAGTAGTATAGGGCGGGGGCTGAACACTGAAGCTTTCTTT
NA	TRBV15	TRBJ2-1	NA	CATLRGPPLNEQFF	TGTGCCACCTTACGGGGGCCCCCTCTCAATGAGCAGTTCTTC
NA	TRBV11-2	TRBJ2-1	TRBD2	CASSLLGLAGTGNEQFF	TGTGCCAGCAGCTTACTCGGACTAGCCGGGACCGGCAATGAGCAGTTCTTC
NA	TRBV7-3	TRBJ1-1	TRBD1	CASSWDRGTEAFF	TGTGCCAGCAGCTGGGACAGGGGGACTGAAGCTTTCTTT
NA	TRBV3-1/TRBV3-2	TRBJ2-2	TRBD2	CASSPLAGANTGELFF	TGTGCCAGCAGCCCACTAGCGGGAGCGAACACCGGGGAGCTGTTTTTT
NA	TRBV11-1	TRBJ2-3	TRBD2	CASSLAAGGGRGADTQYF	TGTGCCAGCAGCTTAGCGGCCGGAGGCGGGAGGGGTGCAGATACGCAGTATTTT
NA	TRBV9	TRBJ1-3	NA	CASSVETATYSGNTIYF	TGTGCCAGCAGCGTAGAGACAGCCACCTACTCTGGAAACACCATATATTTT
NA	TRBV5-1	TRBJ2-3	NA	CASSLYVDTQYF	TGCGCCAGCAGCTTGTATGTAGATACGCAGTATTTT
NA	TRBV7-3	TRBJ2-2	NA	CASSPSTSTGELFF	TGTGCCAGCAGCCCCTCGACTAGCACCGGGGAGCTGTTTTTT
NA	TRBV6-5	TRBJ2-6	NA	CASSTVSGANVLTF	TGTGCCAGCAGCACAGTCTCTGGGGCCAACGTCCTGACTTTC
NA	TRBV30	TRBJ2-1	NA	CAWSGPGYEQFF	TGTGCCTGGAGTGGCCCTGGGTATGAGCAGTTCTTC
NA	TRBV7-9	TRBJ1-1	TRBD1	CASSLGDSTEAFF	TGTGCCAGCAGCTTAGGGGACAGCACTGAAGCTTTCTTT